This T cell receptor (beta chain) was sequenced in a study of blood T cell repertoires in COVID-19. Repertoires were generated with immunoSEQ multiplex PCR, while TCRdb's copy carries only in-frame clones and drops some. The sample lists about 120,000 clones, 75% to 90% occurring once. This clone has just one count. This clonotype was obtained from a woman between 65 and 79 years old with acute or convalescent COVID-19. The specimen sequenced was peripheral blood.

CDR3 loop: CASSPNYRQGGINEQFF. The DNA for the CDR3 is TGTGCCAGTAGCCCTAATTACCGACAGGGGGGGATCAATGAGCAGTTCTTC. V usage is TRBV19 and J usage is TRBJ2-1; the match to TRBD1 covers 9 bases. V lost 6 bases to trimming and J lost 6 bases; unmatched junction nucleotides: 15. Germline V gene sequence: CDR1 LNHDA, CDR2 SQIVND (reference sequence). The CDR3 extends over 17 amino acids.